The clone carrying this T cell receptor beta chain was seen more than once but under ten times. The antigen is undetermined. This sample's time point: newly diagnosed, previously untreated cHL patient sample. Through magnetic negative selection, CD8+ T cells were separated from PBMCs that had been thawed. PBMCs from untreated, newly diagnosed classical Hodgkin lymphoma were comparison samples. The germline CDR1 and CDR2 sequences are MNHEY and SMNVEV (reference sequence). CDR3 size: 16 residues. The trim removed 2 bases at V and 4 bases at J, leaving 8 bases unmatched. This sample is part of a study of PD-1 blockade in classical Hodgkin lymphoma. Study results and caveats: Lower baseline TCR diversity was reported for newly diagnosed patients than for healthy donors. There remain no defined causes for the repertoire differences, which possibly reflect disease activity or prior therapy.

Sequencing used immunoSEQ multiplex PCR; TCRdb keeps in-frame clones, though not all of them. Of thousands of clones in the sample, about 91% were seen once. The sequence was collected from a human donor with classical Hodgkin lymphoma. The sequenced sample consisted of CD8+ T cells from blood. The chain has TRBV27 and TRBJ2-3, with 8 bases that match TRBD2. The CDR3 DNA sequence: TGTGCCAGCAGTTTACTCGGGCGGGGGGCCTCAGATACGCAGTATTTT. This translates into CASSLLGRGASDTQYF.